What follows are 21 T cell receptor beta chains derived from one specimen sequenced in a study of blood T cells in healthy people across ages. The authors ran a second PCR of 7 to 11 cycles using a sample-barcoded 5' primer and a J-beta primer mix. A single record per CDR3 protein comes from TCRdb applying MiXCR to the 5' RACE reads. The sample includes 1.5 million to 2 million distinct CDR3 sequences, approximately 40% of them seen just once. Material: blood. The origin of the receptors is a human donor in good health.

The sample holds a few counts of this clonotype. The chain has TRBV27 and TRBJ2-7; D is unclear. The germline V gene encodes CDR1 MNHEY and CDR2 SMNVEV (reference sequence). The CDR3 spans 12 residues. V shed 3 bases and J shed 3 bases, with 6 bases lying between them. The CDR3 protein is CASSFAHYEQYF. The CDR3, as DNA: TGTGCCAGCAGTTTTGCTCACTACGAGCAGTACTTC.

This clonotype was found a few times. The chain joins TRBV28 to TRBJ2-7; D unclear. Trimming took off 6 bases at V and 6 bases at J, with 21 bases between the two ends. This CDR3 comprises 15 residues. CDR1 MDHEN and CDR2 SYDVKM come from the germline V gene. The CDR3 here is CASRPVDHLPSEQYF. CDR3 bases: TGTGCCAGCAGACCCGTTGACCATCTTCCGTCCGAGCAGTACTTC.

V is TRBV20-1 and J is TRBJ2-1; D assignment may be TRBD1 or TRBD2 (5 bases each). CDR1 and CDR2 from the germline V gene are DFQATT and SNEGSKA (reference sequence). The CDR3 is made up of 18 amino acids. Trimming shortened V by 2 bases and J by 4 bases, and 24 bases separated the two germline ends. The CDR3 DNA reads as TGCAGTGCTAGAACTGATAGTAGCGTAGGGGCCTCATACAATGAGCAGTTCTTC. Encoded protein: CSARTDSSVGASYNEQFF.

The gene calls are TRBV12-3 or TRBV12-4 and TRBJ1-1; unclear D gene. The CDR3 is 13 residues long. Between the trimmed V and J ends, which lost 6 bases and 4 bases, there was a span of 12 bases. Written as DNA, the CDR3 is TGTGCCAGCAGGCTTCTAGGGAGCACTGAAGCTTTCTTT. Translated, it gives CASRLLGSTEAFF.

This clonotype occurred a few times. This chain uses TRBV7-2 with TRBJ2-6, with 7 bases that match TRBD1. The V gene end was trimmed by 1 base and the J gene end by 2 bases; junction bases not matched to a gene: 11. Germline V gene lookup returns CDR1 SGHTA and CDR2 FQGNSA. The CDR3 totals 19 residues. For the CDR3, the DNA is TGTGCCAGCAGCTTAGACTGGACAGGCGTAACGGCTGGGGCCAACGTCCTGACTTTC. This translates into CASSLDWTGVTAGANVLTF.

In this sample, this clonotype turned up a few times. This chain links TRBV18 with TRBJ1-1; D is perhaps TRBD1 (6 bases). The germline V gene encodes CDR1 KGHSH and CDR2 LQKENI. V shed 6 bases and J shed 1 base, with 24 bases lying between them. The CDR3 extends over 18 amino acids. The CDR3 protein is CASSPRGQRTTGNTEAFF. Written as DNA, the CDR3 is TGTGCCAGCTCCCCAAGGGGCCAAAGGACGACAGGGAACACTGAAGCTTTCTTT.

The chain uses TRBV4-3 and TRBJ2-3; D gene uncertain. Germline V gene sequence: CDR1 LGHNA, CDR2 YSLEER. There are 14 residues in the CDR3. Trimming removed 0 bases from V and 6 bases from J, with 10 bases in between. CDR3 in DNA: TGCGCCAGCAGCCAAGATGCCTTGGGGGATACGCAGTATTTT. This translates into CASSQDALGDTQYF.

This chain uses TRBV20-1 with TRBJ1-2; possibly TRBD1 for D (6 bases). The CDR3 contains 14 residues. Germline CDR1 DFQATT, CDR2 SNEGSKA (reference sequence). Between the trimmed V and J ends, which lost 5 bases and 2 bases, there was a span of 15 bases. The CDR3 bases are TGCAGTGCTTCAGAGCCGACAGGAAACTATGGCTACACCTTC. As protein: CSASEPTGNYGYTF.

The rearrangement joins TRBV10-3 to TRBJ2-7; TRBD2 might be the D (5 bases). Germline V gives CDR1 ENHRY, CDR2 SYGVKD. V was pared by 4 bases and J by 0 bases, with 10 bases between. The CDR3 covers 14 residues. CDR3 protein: CAISGTGFSYEQYF. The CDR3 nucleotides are TGTGCCATCAGTGGTACGGGGTTCTCCTACGAGCAGTACTTC.

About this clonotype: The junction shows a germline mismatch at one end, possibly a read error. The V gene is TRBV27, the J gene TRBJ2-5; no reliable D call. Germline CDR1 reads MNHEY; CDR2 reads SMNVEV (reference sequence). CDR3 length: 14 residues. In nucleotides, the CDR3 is TGTGCCAGCAGTTTTAACGTTTACCAAGAGACCCAGGTCTTC. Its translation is CASSFNVYQETQVF.

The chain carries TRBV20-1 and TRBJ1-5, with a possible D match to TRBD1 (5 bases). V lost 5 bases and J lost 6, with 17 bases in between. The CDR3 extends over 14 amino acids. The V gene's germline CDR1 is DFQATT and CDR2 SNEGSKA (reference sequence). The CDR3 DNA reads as TGCAGTGCTGGCGGGACTCTGGAAGGTCAGCCCCAGCATTTT. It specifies CSAGGTLEGQPQHF.

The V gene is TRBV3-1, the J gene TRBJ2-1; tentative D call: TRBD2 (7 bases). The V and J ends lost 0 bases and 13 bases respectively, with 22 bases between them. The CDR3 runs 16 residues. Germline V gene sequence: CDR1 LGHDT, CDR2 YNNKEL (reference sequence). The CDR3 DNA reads TGTGCCAGCAGCCAAGATTGGGGGGGCCACGGAGAGACCCAGTTCTTC. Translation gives CASSQDWGGHGETQFF.

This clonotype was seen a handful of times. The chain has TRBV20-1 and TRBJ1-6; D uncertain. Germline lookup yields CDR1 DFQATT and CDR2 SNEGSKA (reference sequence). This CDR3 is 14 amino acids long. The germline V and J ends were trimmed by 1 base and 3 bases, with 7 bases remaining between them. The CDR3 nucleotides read TGCAGTGCTAGAGCAGTATTCTATAATTCACCCCTCCACTTT. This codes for CSARAVFYNSPLHF.

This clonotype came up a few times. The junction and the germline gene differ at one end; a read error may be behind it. The CDR3 DNA is TGTGCTAGCAGCCCAGGGACGGAGCGGGCCCAGTACTTC. Encoded protein: CASSPGTERAQYF. The chain joins TRBV7-7 to TRBJ2-5; D might be TRBD2 (6 bases). This CDR3 has 13 amino acids. Germline lookup yields CDR1 SSHAT and CDR2 FNYEAQ (reference sequence).

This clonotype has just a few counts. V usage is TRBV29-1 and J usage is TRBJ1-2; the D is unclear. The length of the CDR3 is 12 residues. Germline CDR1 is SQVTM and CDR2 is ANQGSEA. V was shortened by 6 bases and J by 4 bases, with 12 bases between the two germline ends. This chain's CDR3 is CSVPLGGYGYTF. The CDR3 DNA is TGCAGCGTGCCACTAGGAGGCTATGGCTACACCTTC.

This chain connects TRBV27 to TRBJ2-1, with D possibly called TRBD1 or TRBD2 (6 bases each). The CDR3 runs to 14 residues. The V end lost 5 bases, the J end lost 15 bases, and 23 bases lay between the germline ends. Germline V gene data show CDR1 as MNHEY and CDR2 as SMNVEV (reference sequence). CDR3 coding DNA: TGTGCCAGCAGTCCTCTGGGGGGCAACCCCTGGGGGTTCTTC. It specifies CASSPLGGNPWGFF.

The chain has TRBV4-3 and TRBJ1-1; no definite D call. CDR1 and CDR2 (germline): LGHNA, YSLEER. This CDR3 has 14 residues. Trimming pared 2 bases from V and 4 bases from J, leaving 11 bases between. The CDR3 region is CASSQPGGSTEAFF. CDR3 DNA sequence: TGCGCCAGCAGCCAACCAGGTGGCAGCACTGAAGCTTTCTTT.

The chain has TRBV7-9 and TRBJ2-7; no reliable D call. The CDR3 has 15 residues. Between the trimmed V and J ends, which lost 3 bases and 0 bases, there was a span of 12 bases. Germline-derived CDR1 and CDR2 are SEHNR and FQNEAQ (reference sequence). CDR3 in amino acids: CASSFNGQRSYEQYF. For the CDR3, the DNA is TGTGCCAGCAGCTTTAACGGGCAACGCTCCTACGAGCAGTACTTC.

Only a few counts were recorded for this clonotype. Here the CDR3 reads CASSFGQTGELFF. The CDR3 DNA reads TGTGCCAGCAGCTTCGGACAGACCGGGGAGCTGTTTTTT. The chain combines TRBV12-3 or TRBV12-4 with TRBJ2-2, with a weak D call TRBD1 (6 bases). V was shortened by 6 bases and J by 5 bases, with 10 bases between the two germline ends. The CDR3 contains 13 residues.

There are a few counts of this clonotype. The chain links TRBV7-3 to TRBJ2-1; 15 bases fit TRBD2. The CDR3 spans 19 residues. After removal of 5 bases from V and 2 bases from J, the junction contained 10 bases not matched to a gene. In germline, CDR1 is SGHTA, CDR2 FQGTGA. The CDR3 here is CASSAKGLAGGQTYNEQFF. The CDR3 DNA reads TGTGCCAGCAGCGCAAAGGGACTAGCGGGGGGACAAACCTACAATGAGCAGTTCTTC.

CDR3 loop: CASSLGRFKGRTQNTEAFF. CDR3 DNA: TGTGCCAGCAGCTTAGGCCGCTTTAAGGGACGGACCCAGAACACTGAAGCTTTCTTT. The chain joins TRBV7-9 to TRBJ1-1; possibly TRBD1 for D (5 bases). Germline CDR1 SEHNR, CDR2 FQNEAQ (reference sequence). Trimming cost V 1 base and J 1 base, with 22 bases left between them. The CDR3 is made up of 19 amino acids.